This record looks at one T cell receptor beta chain sequence and its context. What it binds is not known. This sample stems from a study of shared clonotypes between healthy human individuals. The method was immunoSEQ multiplex PCR; TCRdb's version includes in-frame clones alone and lacks a portion of them. This sample has around 1.5 million clones, with approximately 98% found just once. Findings and limits, study-wide: Unshared clonotypes carried lower generation probabilities than those common to all four donors. Around 5.4% of naive CD4 clonotypes were common to four donors. A small donor pool kept down the genetic and exposure-history diversity that was represented.

The CDR3 runs 13 residues. Trimming removed 0 bases at V and 9 bases at J, with 10 bases between. Germline-derived CDR1 and CDR2 are SGHDT and YYEEEE. This sequence was found in a man aged 30 to 39 in good health. J is TRBJ1-5 and V is TRBV5-6; unclear D gene. Sequencing input: naive CD4+ T cells sorted from blood. Subset reported: CD45RA+ positively selected. In DNA form, the CDR3 reads TGTGCCAGCAGCTTGGCCGGGAGCGGGCCCCAGCATTTT. It codes for CASSLAGSGPQHF.